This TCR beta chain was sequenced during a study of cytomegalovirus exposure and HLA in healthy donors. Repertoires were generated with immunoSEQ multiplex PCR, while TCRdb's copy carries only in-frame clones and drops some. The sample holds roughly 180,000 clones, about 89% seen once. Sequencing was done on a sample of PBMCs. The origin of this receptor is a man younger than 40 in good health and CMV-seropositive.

The CDR3 DNA sequence: TGTGCCAGCAGGCTCTCCGAGATGAACACTGAAGCTTTCTTT. This translates into CASRLSEMNTEAFF. This chain links TRBV27 with TRBJ1-1; D gene ambiguous. The length of the CDR3 is 14 residues. CDR1 is MNHEY, CDR2 SMNVEV, per germline (reference sequence). Trimming took off 6 bases at V and 0 bases at J, with 11 bases between the two ends.